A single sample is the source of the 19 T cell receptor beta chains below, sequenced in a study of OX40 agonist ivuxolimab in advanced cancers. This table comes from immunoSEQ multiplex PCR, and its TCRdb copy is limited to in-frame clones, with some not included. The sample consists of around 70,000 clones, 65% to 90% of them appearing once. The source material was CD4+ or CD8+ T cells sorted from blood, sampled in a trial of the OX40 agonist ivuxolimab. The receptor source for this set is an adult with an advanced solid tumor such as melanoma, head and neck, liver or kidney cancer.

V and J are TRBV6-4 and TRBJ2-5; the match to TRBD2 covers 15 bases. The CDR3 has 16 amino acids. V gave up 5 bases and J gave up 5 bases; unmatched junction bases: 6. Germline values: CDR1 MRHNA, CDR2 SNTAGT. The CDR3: CASSWTSGRARETQYF. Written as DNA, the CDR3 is TGTGCCAGCAGTTGGACTAGCGGGAGGGCCCGCGAGACCCAGTACTTC.

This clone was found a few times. The CDR3 region has the DNA TGCGCCAGCAGCCAAGGGGTTTTCTACAGGGATAATGAAAAACTGTTTTTT. Its translation: CASSQGVFYRDNEKLFF. The genes are TRBV4-1 and TRBJ1-4, with D tentatively TRBD1 (6 bases). The V end lost 1 base, the J end lost 4 bases, and 16 bases lay between the germline ends. The germline CDR1 and CDR2 sequences are MGHRA and YSYEKL. This CDR3 has 17 residues.

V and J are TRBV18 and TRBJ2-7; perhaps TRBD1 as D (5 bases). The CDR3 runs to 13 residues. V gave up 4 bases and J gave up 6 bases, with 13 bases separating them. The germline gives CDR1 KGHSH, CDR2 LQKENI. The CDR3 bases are TGTGCCAGCTCACTTCAGGGTTCTGGCGAGCAGTACTTC. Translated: CASSLQGSGEQYF.

In DNA, the CDR3 is TGTGCCAGCAGTTCCCCGACTCGGAGTGATTATGGCTACACCTTC. Translation: CASSSPTRSDYGYTF. V gene TRBV9 combines with J gene TRBJ1-2; D is uncertain. Germline loops: CDR1 SGDLS, CDR2 YYNGEE. V was clipped by 5 bases and J by 5 bases, with 19 bases between them. The CDR3 extends over 15 amino acids.

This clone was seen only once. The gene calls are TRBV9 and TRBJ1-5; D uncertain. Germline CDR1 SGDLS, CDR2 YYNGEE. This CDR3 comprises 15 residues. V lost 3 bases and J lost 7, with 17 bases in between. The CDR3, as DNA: TGTGCCAGCAGCGCCTCCTCGGCGGGCTCCCAGCCCCAGCATTTT. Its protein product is CASSASSAGSQPQHF.

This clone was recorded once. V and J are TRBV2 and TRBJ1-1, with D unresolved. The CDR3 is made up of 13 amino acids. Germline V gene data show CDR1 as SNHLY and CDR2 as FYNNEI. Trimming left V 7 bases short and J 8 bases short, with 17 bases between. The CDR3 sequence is CASNRWGREEAFF. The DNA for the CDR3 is TGTGCCAGCAATAGGTGGGGTCGGGAGGAAGCTTTCTTT.

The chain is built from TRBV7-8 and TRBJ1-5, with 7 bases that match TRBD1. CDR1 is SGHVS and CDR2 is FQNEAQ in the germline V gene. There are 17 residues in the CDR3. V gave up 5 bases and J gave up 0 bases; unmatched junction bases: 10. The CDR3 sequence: CASSPSRTGYSNQPQHF. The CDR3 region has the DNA TGTGCCAGCAGCCCCAGCCGGACAGGCTATAGCAATCAGCCCCAGCATTTT.

Here the CDR3 DNA reads TGTGCCACGGTCCGGGACGGACACTCCTACGAGCAGTACTTC. This codes for CATVRDGHSYEQYF. This rearrangement joins TRBV6-6 to TRBJ2-7; D may match TRBD1 or TRBD2 (5 bases each). V was pared by 10 bases and J by 0 bases, with 16 bases between. Germline values: CDR1 MNHNY, CDR2 SVGAGI (reference sequence). The CDR3 loop spans 14 amino acids.

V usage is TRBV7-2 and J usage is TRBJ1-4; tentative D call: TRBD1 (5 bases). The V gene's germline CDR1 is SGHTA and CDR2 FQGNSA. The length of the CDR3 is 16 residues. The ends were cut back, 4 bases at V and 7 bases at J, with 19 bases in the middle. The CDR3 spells CASSWGRRTRVEKLFF. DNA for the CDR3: TGTGCCAGCAGCTGGGGCCGGCGGACGCGTGTTGAAAAACTGTTTTTT.

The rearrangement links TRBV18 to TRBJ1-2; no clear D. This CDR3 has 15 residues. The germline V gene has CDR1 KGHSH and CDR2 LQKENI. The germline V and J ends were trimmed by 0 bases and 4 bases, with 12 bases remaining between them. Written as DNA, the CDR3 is TGTGCCAGCTCACCACCCTCGGAGAGAGCCTATGGCTACACCTTC. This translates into CASSPPSERAYGYTF.

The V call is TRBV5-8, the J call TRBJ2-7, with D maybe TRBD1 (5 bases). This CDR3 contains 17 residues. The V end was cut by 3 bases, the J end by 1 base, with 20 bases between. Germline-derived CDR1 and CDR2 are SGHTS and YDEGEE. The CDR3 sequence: CASSSGAQSADSYEQYF. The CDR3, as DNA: TGTGCCAGCAGCTCTGGGGCCCAAAGCGCTGATTCCTACGAGCAGTACTTC.

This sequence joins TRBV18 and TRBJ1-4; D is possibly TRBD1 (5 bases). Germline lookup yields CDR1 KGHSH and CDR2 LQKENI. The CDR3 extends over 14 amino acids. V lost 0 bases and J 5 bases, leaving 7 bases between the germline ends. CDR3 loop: CASSPPWGNEKLFF. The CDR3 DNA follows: TGTGCCAGCTCACCACCCTGGGGCAATGAAAAACTGTTTTTT.

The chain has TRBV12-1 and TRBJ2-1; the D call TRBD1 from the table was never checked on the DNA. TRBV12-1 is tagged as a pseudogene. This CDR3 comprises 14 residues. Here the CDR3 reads CASSSTATYNEQFF. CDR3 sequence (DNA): TGTGCCAGCAGCTCGACAGCTACCTACAATGAGCAGTTCTTC.

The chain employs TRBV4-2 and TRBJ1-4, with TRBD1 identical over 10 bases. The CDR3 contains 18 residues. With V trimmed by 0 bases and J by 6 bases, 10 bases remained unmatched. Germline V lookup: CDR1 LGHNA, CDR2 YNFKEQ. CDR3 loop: CASSQDRRPGTGDEKLFF. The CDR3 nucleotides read TGTGCCAGCAGCCAAGACCGAAGACCCGGGACAGGGGATGAAAAACTGTTTTTT.

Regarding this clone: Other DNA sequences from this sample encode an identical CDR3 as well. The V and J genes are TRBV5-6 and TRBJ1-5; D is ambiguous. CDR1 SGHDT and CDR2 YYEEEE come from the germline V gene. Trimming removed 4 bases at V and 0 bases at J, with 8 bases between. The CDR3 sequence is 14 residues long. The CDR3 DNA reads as TGTGCCAGCAGCCGGACTTTTAGCAATCAGCCCCAGCATTTT. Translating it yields CASSRTFSNQPQHF.

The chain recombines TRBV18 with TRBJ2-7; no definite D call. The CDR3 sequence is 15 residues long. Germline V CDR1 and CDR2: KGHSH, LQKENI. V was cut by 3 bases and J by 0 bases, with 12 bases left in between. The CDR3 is CASSPELGFSYEQYF. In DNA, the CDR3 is TGTGCCAGCTCACCGGAGTTAGGTTTCTCCTACGAGCAGTACTTC.

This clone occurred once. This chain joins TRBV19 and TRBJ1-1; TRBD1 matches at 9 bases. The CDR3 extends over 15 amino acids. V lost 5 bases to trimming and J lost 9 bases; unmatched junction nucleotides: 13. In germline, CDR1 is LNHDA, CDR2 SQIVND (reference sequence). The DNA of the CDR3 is TGTGCCAGTAGTCCATTGGGGACAGGGATGAGTAAAGCTTTCTTT. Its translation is CASSPLGTGMSKAFF.

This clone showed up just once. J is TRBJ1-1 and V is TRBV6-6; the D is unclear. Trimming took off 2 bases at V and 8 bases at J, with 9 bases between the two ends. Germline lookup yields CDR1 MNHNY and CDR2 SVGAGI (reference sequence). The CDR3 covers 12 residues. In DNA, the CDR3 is TGTGCCAGCAGTTACGTGGGCAGGGAAGCTTTCTTT. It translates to CASSYVGREAFF.

The CDR3 DNA follows: TGCGCCAGCAGCTTGGACGGACATCAGTATAATTCACCCCTCCACTTT. Amino acid sequence: CASSLDGHQYNSPLHF. The gene calls are TRBV5-1 and TRBJ1-6, with a weak D call TRBD1 (5 bases). CDR3 length: 16 residues. Germline loops: CDR1 SGHRS, CDR2 YFSETQ. Trimming took 0 bases from V and 4 from J, leaving 11 bases between them.